These T cell receptor beta chains were read from a single sample in a study of blood T cell repertoires in COVID-19. Clones were read by immunoSEQ multiplex PCR, and TCRdb kept only the in-frame ones, dropping some. The sample holds fewer than 350,000 clones, 86% seen once. Sequenced input: peripheral blood. All receptors derive from a woman in her twenties or thirties with COVID-19, enrolled during active disease. The CDR3 runs from the conserved cysteine through the conserved F or W. The D gene is left open where the match is weak. Size values are once, few and many counts, or a class for expanded clones, and some rows have none.

D gene	clone size	V gene	CDR3 length	J gene	CDR3 protein	CDR3 DNA
TRBD1	NA	TRBV19	14	TRBJ2-7	CASSLGQGRYEQYF	TGTGCCAGTAGTCTCGGACAGGGCAGATACGAGCAGTACTTC
NA	NA	TRBV11-2	15	TRBJ1-2	CASNLGYGDLYGYTF	TGTGCCAGCAACCTTGGCTACGGAGATCTCTATGGCTACACCTTC
TRBD1	NA	TRBV4-1	13	TRBJ1-2	CASTTGGGYGYTF	TGCGCCAGCACCACAGGGGGTGGATATGGCTACACCTTC
NA	few	TRBV5-1	14	TRBJ2-1	CASIKGLSYNEQFF	TGCGCCAGCATAAAGGGGCTCTCCTACAATGAGCAGTTCTTC
NA	NA	TRBV5-1	13	TRBJ1-1	CASSDGEHTEAFF	TGCGCCAGCAGCGACGGGGAGCACACTGAAGCTTTCTTT
TRBD1	NA	TRBV19	16	TRBJ1-6	CASSEHRQGGDSPLHF	TGTGCCAGTAGTGAACACCGACAGGGGGGTGATTCACCCCTCCACTTT
TRBD1	NA	TRBV27	15	TRBJ2-1	CASSLWTGGVGEQFF	TGTGCCAGCAGTTTATGGACAGGGGGGGTCGGTGAGCAGTTCTTC
NA	NA	TRBV5-1	16	TRBJ2-7	CASSLDSPDLSYEQYF	TGCGCCAGCAGCTTAGACAGTCCCGATTTATCCTACGAGCAGTACTTC
NA	NA	TRBV4-1	15	TRBJ2-7	CASSQRGGNSYEQYF	TGCGCCAGCAGCCAAAGAGGCGGAAACTCCTACGAGCAGTACTTC
NA	NA	TRBV28	10	TRBJ2-1	CASAGPEQFF	TGTGCCAGCGCGGGGCCTGAGCAGTTCTTC
NA	NA	TRBV6-4	13	TRBJ1-5	CASSPPGNQPQHF	TGTGCCAGCAGCCCCCCGGGGAATCAGCCCCAGCATTTT
NA	NA	TRBV5-6	12	TRBJ2-7	CASSWGLYEQYF	TGTGCCAGCAGTTGGGGACTGTACGAGCAGTACTTC
TRBD2	NA	TRBV12-5	15	TRBJ2-7	CASGHQRGETYEQYF	TGTGCTAGTGGCCACCAGCGGGGGGAAACCTACGAGCAGTACTTC
TRBD1	NA	TRBV6-5	12	TRBJ1-2	CASTGGGYGYTF	TGTGCCAGTACAGGGGGCGGGTATGGCTACACCTTC
NA	few	TRBV6-5	15	TRBJ1-1	CASSYSGHTNTEAFF	TGTGCCAGCAGTTACTCCGGACACACGAACACTGAAGCTTTCTTT
NA	NA	TRBV2	14	TRBJ2-7	CASKVAGASYEQYF	TGTGCCAGCAAAGTGGCGGGGGCCTCCTACGAGCAGTACTTC
NA	NA	TRBV29-1	12	TRBJ2-7	CSALIWDNEQYF	TGCAGCGCCTTAATCTGGGACAACGAGCAGTACTTC
TRBD2	NA	TRBV24-1	17	TRBJ2-1	CATSDLPPSGGDNEQFF	TGTGCCACCAGTGATTTGCCCCCTAGCGGGGGGGACAATGAGCAGTTCTTC
NA	NA	TRBV10-2	14	TRBJ1-1	CASQGQGSGTEAFF	TGCGCCAGCCAAGGTCAGGGGAGTGGCACTGAAGCTTTCTTT
NA	NA	TRBV7-8	15	TRBJ2-5	CACSRGSNLRETQYF	TGTGCCTGCTCAAGAGGGTCTAATTTAAGAGAGACCCAGTACTTC
TRBD1	NA	TRBV6-4	16	TRBJ1-6	CASSDSETGVNSPLHF	TGTGCCAGCAGTGACTCTGAGACAGGGGTTAATTCACCCCTCCACTTT